Reported below is one T cell receptor beta chain. Its antigen is still unknown. Purities in excess of 95% were seen in all sorted populations. This sample was taken from a study of beta chain features in type 1 diabetes. cDNA synthesis used the whole RNA isolate, giving expressed TCRB sequences. The method was immunoSEQ multiplex PCR; TCRdb's version includes in-frame clones alone and lacks a portion of them. The sample carries nearly 250,000 clones, around an eighth recorded once. General study findings and limits: Relative to healthy donors, patients appeared to have naive, central memory and Treg TCRB repertoires that were more similar.

The CDR3 runs to 14 residues. Germline V gives CDR1 SGHRS, CDR2 YFSETQ. V was pared by 5 bases and J by 3 bases, with 4 bases of the junction left unmatched. This receptor was taken from a woman aged 40 to 49 in good health. The gene calls are TRBV5-1 and TRBJ2-7; 11 bases fit TRBD1. The source material was naive CD4+ T cells from blood. The CDR3 sequence is CASSTGTGGYEQYF. The DNA for the CDR3 is TGCGCCAGCAGTACCGGGACAGGGGGCTACGAGCAGTACTTC. The full variable domain, completed using reference TRBV5-1 and TRBJ2-7, is KAGVTQTPRYLIKTRGQQVTLSCSPISGHRSVSWYQQTPGQGLQFLFEYFSETQRNKGNFPGRFSGRQFSNSRSEMNVSTLELGDSALYLCASSTGTGGYEQYFGPGTRLTVT.